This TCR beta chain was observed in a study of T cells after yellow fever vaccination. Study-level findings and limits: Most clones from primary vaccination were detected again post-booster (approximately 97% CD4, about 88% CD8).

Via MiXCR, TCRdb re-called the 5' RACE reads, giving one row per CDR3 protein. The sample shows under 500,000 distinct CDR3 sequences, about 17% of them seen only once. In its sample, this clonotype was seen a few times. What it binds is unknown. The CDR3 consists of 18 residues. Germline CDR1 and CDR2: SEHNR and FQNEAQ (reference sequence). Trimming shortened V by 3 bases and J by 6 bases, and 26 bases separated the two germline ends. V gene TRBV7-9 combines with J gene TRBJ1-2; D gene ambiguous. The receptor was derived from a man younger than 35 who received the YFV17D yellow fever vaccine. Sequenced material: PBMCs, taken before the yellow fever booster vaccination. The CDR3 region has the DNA TGTGCCAGCAGCTTGGGTCCGGGAGGATATAGTCCGCGGGATGGCTACACCTTC. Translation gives CASSLGPGGYSPRDGYTF. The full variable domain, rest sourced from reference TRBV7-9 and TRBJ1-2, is DTGVSQNPRHKITKRGQNVTFRCDPISEHNRLYWYRQTLGQGPEFLTYFQNEAQLEKSRLLSDRFSAERPKGSFSTLEIQRTEQGDSAMYLCASSLGPGGYSPRDGYTFGSGTRLTVV.